One and the same sample provided the 26 T cell receptor beta chains below, sequenced in a study of PD-1 blockade in classical Hodgkin lymphoma (dated by TCRdb to 2018 to 2021). The time point tag for this specimen amounts to: newly diagnosed, previously untreated cHL patient sample. The library was made by the immunoSEQ multiplex PCR assay. In TCRdb, the immuneACCESS table is reduced to in-frame sequences with V and J assigned. These tables do not hold every clone; where another copy was compared, an unresolved V gene accounts for under half, and the others remain unexplained. The sample yields around 26,000 clones; 94% were counted once. The leading ten clones occupy less than 5% of the sample. Sequencing was carried out using peripheral blood mononuclear cells (PBMCs). The receptors shown here come from a human donor with classical Hodgkin lymphoma.

The chain couples TRBV27 to TRBJ1-5; D uncertain. This CDR3 contains 15 residues. Germline CDR1 MNHEY, CDR2 SMNVEV (reference sequence). V gave up 6 bases and J gave up 0 bases, with 12 bases separating them. The CDR3 DNA sequence: TGTGCCAGCAGCCCCATGTCGGGTAGCAATCAGCCCCAGCATTTT. Protein product: CASSPMSGSNQPQHF.

The chain carries TRBV7-8 and TRBJ2-4, with D maybe TRBD2 (6 bases). The germline V gene encodes CDR1 SGHVS and CDR2 FQNEAQ. V lost 5 bases, J lost 2 bases, and 10 bases lay in between. This CDR3 region has 14 residues. CDR3 protein: CASSPGGSKNIQYF. Here the CDR3 DNA reads TGTGCCAGCAGCCCCGGGGGATCCAAAAACATTCAGTACTTC.

The chain combines TRBV11-2 with TRBJ2-2; 9 bases align to TRBD1. Germline V gene sequence: CDR1 SGHAT, CDR2 FQNNGV. This CDR3 is built from 15 residues. The trim removed 5 bases at V and 5 bases at J, leaving 6 bases unmatched. The CDR3 region is CASSLGDRATGELFF. The CDR3 DNA is TGTGCCAGCAGCCTAGGGGACAGGGCTACCGGGGAGCTGTTTTTT. The full variable domain, in which reference TRBV11-2 and TRBJ2-2 provide the parts outside the CDR3, is EAGVAQSPRYKIIEKRQSVAFWCNPISGHATLYWYQQILGQGPKLLIQFQNNGVVDDSQLPKDRFSAERLKGVDSTLKIQPAKLEDSAVYLCASSLGDRATGELFFGEGSRLTVL.

The chain links TRBV19 to TRBJ2-3; D perhaps matches TRBD1 (5 bases). The CDR3 spans 13 residues. V was pared by 8 bases and J by 4 bases, with 13 bases between. Germline lookup yields CDR1 LNHDA and CDR2 SQIVND (reference sequence). CDR3 sequence (DNA): TGTGCCAGTGCGGACACCTACGCAGATACGCAGTATTTT. This sequence encodes CASADTYADTQYF. The variable domain in full, completed from reference TRBV19 and TRBJ2-3, reads DGGITQSPKYLFRKEGQNVTLSCEQNLNHDAMYWYRQDPGQGLRLIYYSQIVNDFQKGDIAEGYSVSREKKESFPLTVTSAQKNPTAFYLCASADTYADTQYFGPGTRLTVL.

The J gene is TRBJ2-3, the V gene TRBV6-5; D is possibly TRBD1 or TRBD2 (5 bases each). The CDR3 has 11 amino acids. The V gene's germline CDR1 is MNHEY and CDR2 SVGAGI. V was shortened by 6 bases and J by 8 bases, with 9 bases between the two germline ends. This chain's CDR3 is CASSRDRTQYF. The CDR3 bases are TGTGCCAGCAGCCGGGACCGTACGCAGTATTTT.

In DNA form, the CDR3 reads TGCGCCAGCAGCTTGGATTTAGGCACAGATACGCAGTATTTT. Its translation: CASSLDLGTDTQYF. J is TRBJ2-3 and V is TRBV5-1; D is undetermined. Deletions cut 0 bases from V and 1 base from J, with 6 bases between. The CDR3 has 14 residues. Germline assignment: CDR1 SGHRS and CDR2 YFSETQ.

This sequence joins TRBV19 and TRBJ2-7; D is ambiguous. Germline CDR1 reads LNHDA; CDR2 reads SQIVND (reference sequence). This CDR3 spans 13 amino acids. V lost 5 bases to trimming and J lost 7 bases, with 15 bases between them. CDR3 protein: CASSLLGSVEQYF. The CDR3 DNA is TGTGCCAGTAGTCTTTTAGGATCCGTTGAGCAGTACTTC.

The rearrangement uses TRBV29-1 and TRBJ2-5; 7 bases agree with TRBD1. V was pared by 4 bases and J by 4 bases, with 6 bases of the junction left unmatched. The germline V gene has CDR1 SQVTM and CDR2 ANQGSEA. This CDR3 comprises 13 residues. CDR3 protein: CSVVDRVGETQYF. In DNA form, the CDR3 reads TGCAGCGTTGTTGACAGGGTGGGAGAGACCCAGTACTTC.

This chain connects TRBV6-5 to TRBJ1-2, with TRBD1 matching over 7 bases. The V segment lost 6 bases and the J segment 6 bases; nucleotides outside the gene matches: 10. The CDR3 length is 14 residues. CDR1 is MNHEY, CDR2 SVGAGI, per germline. The CDR3 spells CASRNRGRGDGYTF. DNA for the CDR3: TGTGCCAGCAGAAACAGGGGAAGAGGCGATGGCTACACCTTC.

The CDR3 protein is CASIPTLGNTEAFF. The DNA of the CDR3 is TGTGCCAGCATCCCGACCCTGGGGAACACTGAAGCTTTCTTT. The V and J genes are TRBV6-1 and TRBJ1-1; D not certain. Germline V CDR1 and CDR2: MNHNS, SASEGT. The CDR3 has 14 residues. V dropped 7 bases and J dropped 1 base, with 13 bases sitting between them.

The chain carries TRBV13 and TRBJ2-3; no clear D gene. Germline V gene lookup returns CDR1 PRHDT and CDR2 FYEKMQ (reference sequence). The CDR3 spans 16 residues. Trimming pared 2 bases from V and 1 base from J, leaving 13 bases between. CDR3 nucleotide sequence: TGTGCCAGCAGCTTACCATCATGGTCGGGCACAGATACGCAGTATTTT. This encodes CASSLPSWSGTDTQYF.

The gene calls are TRBV6-6 and TRBJ1-1; maybe TRBD1 (6 bases). The CDR3 has 15 residues. Between the trimmed V and J ends, which lost 5 bases and 0 bases, there was a span of 13 bases. Germline lookup yields CDR1 MNHNY and CDR2 SVGAGI (reference sequence). The CDR3 protein is CASSPYRVMNTEAFF. The CDR3 coding sequence is TGTGCCAGCAGTCCATACAGGGTCATGAACACTGAAGCTTTCTTT.

This chain connects TRBV7-2 to TRBJ2-1; 9 nucleotides match TRBD1. Germline values: CDR1 SGHTA, CDR2 FQGNSA. V lost 5 bases to trimming and J lost 0 bases; unmatched junction nucleotides: 11. CDR3 size: 18 residues. DNA for the CDR3: TGTGCCAGCAGCCCCCGTCCCGGGACAGGGTTCTCCTACAATGAGCAGTTCTTC. The encoded protein is CASSPRPGTGFSYNEQFF.

The chain carries TRBV5-1 and TRBJ2-7; a possible D gene is TRBD1 (6 bases). Germline values: CDR1 SGHRS, CDR2 YFSETQ. This CDR3 spans 15 amino acids. The germline V and J ends were trimmed by 1 base and 2 bases, with 13 bases remaining between them. The CDR3: CASSLYPGETYEQYF. CDR3 DNA sequence: TGCGCCAGCAGCTTGTATCCAGGGGAAACCTACGAGCAGTACTTC. The whole variable domain, filled in from reference TRBV5-1 and TRBJ2-7, reads KAGVTQTPRYLIKTRGQQVTLSCSPISGHRSVSWYQQTPGQGLQFLFEYFSETQRNKGNFPGRFSGRQFSNSRSEMNVSTLELGDSALYLCASSLYPGETYEQYFGPGTRLTVT.

This chain joins TRBV9 and TRBJ2-2; a possible D gene is TRBD1 (5 bases). Trimming left V 3 bases short and J 0 bases short, with 12 bases between. The germline CDR1 and CDR2 sequences are SGDLS and YYNGEE. The CDR3 runs to 16 residues. The CDR3, as DNA: TGTGCCAGCAGCGAGGGGTCGGCACCGAACACCGGGGAGCTGTTTTTT. Translating it yields CASSEGSAPNTGELFF.

This chain links TRBV5-1 with TRBJ2-7; 7 bases match TRBD1. After removal of 5 bases from V and 6 bases from J, the junction contained 8 bases not matched to a gene. The CDR3 covers 13 residues. Germline V gene lookup returns CDR1 SGHRS and CDR2 YFSETQ. As DNA, the CDR3 is TGCGCCAGCAGGGTGGGTACAGGGGCCGAGCAGTACTTC. The encoded protein is CASRVGTGAEQYF.

This clone was observed a handful of times. This chain connects TRBV7-9 to TRBJ1-1; D remains unclear. V was clipped by 1 base and J by 0 bases, with 3 bases between them. The CDR3 contains 13 residues. Germline CDR1 and CDR2: SEHNR and FQNEAQ (reference sequence). CDR3 in amino acids: CASSLVLNTEAFF. In DNA form, the CDR3 reads TGTGCCAGCAGCTTAGTGTTGAACACTGAAGCTTTCTTT.

This clone was seen only once. The genes are TRBV5-6 and TRBJ2-7; possible D gene TRBD1, 6 bases. Germline CDR1 is SGHDT and CDR2 is YYEEEE. The ends were cut back, 7 bases at V and 9 bases at J, with 20 bases in the middle. CDR3 length: 13 residues. CDR3 sequence reads: CASVLPQGSGQYF. CDR3 bases: TGTGCCAGCGTCCTGCCACAGGGTTCCGGGCAGTACTTC.

The rearrangement uses TRBV4-1 and TRBJ2-3; no firm D call. Germline CDR1 MGHRA, CDR2 YSYEKL. This CDR3 has 14 amino acids. V was pared by 1 base and J by 7 bases, with 12 bases between. The CDR3 DNA is TGCGCCAGCAGCCAAGTAGTGGCGTCGAATACGCAGTATTTT. Translated, it gives CASSQVVASNTQYF.

This clone was picked up a small number of times. This rearrangement joins TRBV5-6 to TRBJ2-7; 14 bases fit TRBD2. Trimming cost V 4 bases and J 4 bases; bases outside gene matches: 7. Germline V gene lookup returns CDR1 SGHDT and CDR2 YYEEEE. The CDR3 is 16 residues long. CDR3 sequence: CASSPGLAGAGYEQYF. The DNA of the CDR3 is TGTGCCAGCAGCCCGGGACTAGCGGGAGCGGGGTACGAGCAGTACTTC. The full variable domain, in which reference TRBV5-6 and TRBJ2-7 provide the parts outside the CDR3, is DAGVTQSPTHLIKTRGQQVTLRCSPKSGHDTVSWYQQALGQGPQFIFQYYEEEERQRGNFPDRFSGHQFPNYSSELNVNALLLGDSALYLCASSPGLAGAGYEQYFGPGTRLTVT.

The chain carries TRBV5-4 and TRBJ1-2, with 9 bases identical to TRBD1. J lost 8 bases, V lost 4 bases, and 15 bases had no gene match. Germline-derived CDR1 and CDR2 are SGHNT and YYREEE (reference sequence). CDR3 length: 16 residues. The CDR3 loop reads CASSHRSTGGAEGYTF. The CDR3 DNA is TGTGCCAGCAGCCATCGCTCCACAGGGGGCGCCGAGGGCTACACCTTC. The variable domain in full, completed from reference TRBV5-4 and TRBJ1-2, reads ETGVTQSPTHLIKTRGQQVTLRCSSQSGHNTVSWYQQALGQGPQFIFQYYREEENGRGNFPPRFSGLQFPNYSSELNVNALELDDSALYLCASSHRSTGGAEGYTFGSGTRLTVV.

This clone has a single count. The rearrangement uses TRBV2 and TRBJ1-2; TRBD1 agrees at 8 bases. The CDR3 is 14 amino acids. With V trimmed by 8 bases and J by 4 bases, 9 bases remained unmatched. The germline gives CDR1 SNHLY, CDR2 FYNNEI. The CDR3 is CASLMGTGTYGYTF. Here the CDR3 DNA reads TGTGCCAGCCTTATGGGGACAGGAACCTATGGCTACACCTTC.

The rearrangement joins TRBV6-5 to TRBJ1-2, with a weak D call TRBD1 (5 bases). V gave up 7 bases and J gave up 4 bases, with 10 bases separating them. The CDR3 length is 12 residues. Per the germline V gene, CDR1 is MNHEY and CDR2 is SVGAGI. The CDR3 DNA reads TGTGCCAGCACCGAAGACAGCTATGGCTACACCTTC. Translation gives CASTEDSYGYTF.

In its sample, this clone was seen once. CDR3 in DNA: TGTGCCAGCTCATTTTCTCAGAACACTGAAGCTTTCTTT. This sequence encodes CASSFSQNTEAFF. This chain joins TRBV18 and TRBJ1-1; D remains unclear. Germline CDR1 is KGHSH and CDR2 is LQKENI. V lost 5 bases to trimming and J lost 1 base, with 8 bases between them. The CDR3 consists of 13 residues.

The V and J genes are TRBV6-5 and TRBJ2-7, with D maybe TRBD2 (6 bases). Germline loops: CDR1 MNHEY, CDR2 SVGAGI. Trimming stripped 0 bases from V and 3 bases from J, with 15 bases between. This CDR3 contains 16 residues. CDR3 in DNA: TGTGCCAGCAGTTACTCGTTTCTTCCGGACTACTACGAGCAGTACTTC. This translates into CASSYSFLPDYYEQYF.

The chain has TRBV6-6 and TRBJ2-7, with 8 bases matching TRBD1. Trimming cost V 4 bases and J 5 bases; bases outside gene matches: 7. This CDR3 region has 14 residues. Germline loops: CDR1 MNHNY, CDR2 SVGAGI (reference sequence). Here the CDR3 DNA reads TGTGCCAGCAGTTTGACAGGGGAGGTCAACGAGCAGTACTTC. This gives the protein CASSLTGEVNEQYF.